A single sample is the source of the 8 T cell receptor beta chains below, sequenced in a study of control samples from healthy donors and cancer patients. TCRdb's copy holds only in-frame clones and misses some; the assay was immunoSEQ multiplex PCR. The sample has about 92,000 clones; roughly 86% are singletons. Sequencing used blood. These receptors were taken from a woman aged 55-75 years in good health.

Only one count was recorded for this clone. The genes are TRBV11-1 and TRBJ1-1, with D tentatively TRBD1 (5 bases). The CDR3 runs 13 residues. V lost 1 base and J lost 11, with 14 bases in between. Germline loops: CDR1 SGHAT, CDR2 FQDESV (reference sequence). The chain's CDR3 is CASSLDRNEQAFF. In DNA form, the CDR3 reads TGTGCCAGCAGCTTAGACAGGAACGAGCAGGCTTTCTTT.

The chain couples TRBV27 to TRBJ2-7; 15 bases are shared with TRBD2. This CDR3 comprises 17 residues. Germline values: CDR1 MNHEY, CDR2 SMNVEV (reference sequence). J gave up 2 bases and V 6 bases, and 8 bases lay outside the gene matches. CDR3 coding DNA: TGTGCCAGCAGCCAGGGACTAGCGGGGGGCCTTGCCTACGAGCAGTACTTC. Protein sequence: CASSQGLAGGLAYEQYF.

This rearrangement joins TRBV15 to TRBJ2-2, with D possibly being TRBD2 (6 bases). Germline V gives CDR1 LNHNV, CDR2 YYDKDF (reference sequence). The V gene lost 0 bases and the J gene lost 4 bases, with 15 bases spanning the gap. The CDR3 totals 17 residues. The CDR3 reads CATSRDRGGAGTGELFF. Here the CDR3 DNA reads TGTGCCACCAGCAGAGATCGTGGCGGGGCGGGCACCGGGGAGCTGTTTTTT. Based on the CDR3 plus reference TRBV15 and TRBJ2-2, the full variable domain is DAMVIQNPRYQVTQFGKPVTLSCSQTLNHNVMYWYQQKSSQAPKLLFHYYDKDFNNEADTPDNFQSRRPNTSFCFLDIRSPGLGDTAMYLCATSRDRGGAGTGELFFGEGSRLTVL.

The genes are TRBV7-9 and TRBJ2-1; the match to TRBD2 covers 8 bases. V was pared by 1 base and J by 9 bases, with 8 bases of the junction left unmatched. Germline V gene data show CDR1 as SEHNR and CDR2 as FQNEAQ (reference sequence). CDR3 length equals 15 residues. The CDR3 coding sequence is TGTGCCAGCAGCTTAGGATCGGGAGGGCTGGGTGAGCAGTTCTTC. Its translation is CASSLGSGGLGEQFF. Looking up the rest from reference TRBV7-9 and TRBJ2-1 gives the full variable domain: DTGVSQNPRHKITKRGQNVTFRCDPISEHNRLYWYRQTLGQGPEFLTYFQNEAQLEKSRLLSDRFSAERPKGSFSTLEIQRTEQGDSAMYLCASSLGSGGLGEQFFGPGTRLTVL.

There are a few counts of this clone. This chain joins TRBV5-1 and TRBJ2-2; D possibly corresponds to TRBD2 (6 bases). Trimming pared 4 bases from V and 5 bases from J, leaving 15 bases between. Germline CDR1 reads SGHRS; CDR2 reads YFSETQ. There are 15 residues in the CDR3. CDR3 sequence reads: CASSPGEGRTGELFF. The CDR3 bases are TGCGCCAGCAGCCCCGGTGAGGGGAGGACCGGGGAGCTGTTTTTT.

This clone was counted between two and nine times. V usage is TRBV28 and J usage is TRBJ2-7; D remains unclear. CDR1 and CDR2 (germline): MDHEN, SYDVKM. This CDR3 comprises 13 residues. With 7 bases removed from V and 1 base from J, the gap between germline ends came to 11 bases. CDR3 residues: CASTPGNSYEQYF. CDR3 sequence (DNA): TGTGCCAGCACACCCGGTAATTCCTACGAGCAGTACTTC.

The chain joins TRBV4-1 to TRBJ2-1; 8 bases fit TRBD2. From germline, CDR1 is MGHRA and CDR2 YSYEKL. The CDR3 runs to 20 residues. With 0 bases clipped from V and 0 bases from J, the junction kept 13 bases outside the gene matches. CDR3: CASSQERGPSGSSSYNEQFF. As DNA, the CDR3 is TGCGCCAGCAGCCAAGAACGGGGGCCTAGCGGGTCGAGCTCCTACAATGAGCAGTTCTTC.

The CDR3 nucleotides read TGTGCCAGCAGCTTAGACAACTCCTATAATTCACCCCTCCACTTT. Its protein is CASSLDNSYNSPLHF. V and J are TRBV7-2 and TRBJ1-6; D remains ambiguous. Germline V gene lookup returns CDR1 SGHTA and CDR2 FQGNSA. The CDR3 is made up of 15 amino acids. Trimming pared 1 base from V and 0 bases from J, leaving 4 bases between.